This T cell receptor (beta chain) was recovered during a study of cytomegalovirus exposure and HLA in healthy donors. The study's findings and limits: In a later analysis, TCR beta V- and J-gene trimming showed a link to a missense DCLRE1C variant. Among TCR sequences, most were rare, though some public TCRs appeared in many donors. A later analysis showed that HLA-associated TCR beta chains had undergone more clonal expansion than equally common others.

With 5 bases clipped from V and 1 base from J, the junction kept 3 bases outside the gene matches. CDR1 is LNHDA and CDR2 is SQIVND in the germline V gene (reference sequence). This CDR3 contains 14 residues. It was with 60 Vbeta and 13 Jbeta primers that the PCR ran. Sequencing was performed with immunoSEQ multiplex PCR; in TCRdb, only in-frame clones are kept and a portion is missing. The sample data list around 77,000 clones. On this clone itself: The antigen remains unidentified.

The sample consisted of PBMCs. The chain joins TRBV19 to TRBJ2-7, with 9 bases fitting TRBD1. The source is a man in his forties or fifties in good health and CMV-seropositive. The CDR3: CASSSDRGSYEQYF. The CDR3 region has the DNA TGTGCCAGTAGTTCGGACAGGGGATCCTACGAGCAGTACTTC. Using reference TRBV19 and TRBJ2-7 for the parts outside the CDR3, the full variable domain is DGGITQSPKYLFRKEGQNVTLSCEQNLNHDAMYWYRQDPGQGLRLIYYSQIVNDFQKGDIAEGYSVSREKKESFPLTVTSAQKNPTAFYLCASSSDRGSYEQYFGPGTRLTVT.